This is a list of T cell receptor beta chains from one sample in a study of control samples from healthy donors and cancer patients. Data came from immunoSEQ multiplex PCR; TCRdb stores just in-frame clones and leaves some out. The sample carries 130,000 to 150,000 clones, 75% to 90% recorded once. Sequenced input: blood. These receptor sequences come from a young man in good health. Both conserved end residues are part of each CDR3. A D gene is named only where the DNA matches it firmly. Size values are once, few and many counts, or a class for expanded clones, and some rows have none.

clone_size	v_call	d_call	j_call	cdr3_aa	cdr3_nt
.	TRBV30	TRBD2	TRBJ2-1	CAWSGSPRGRGNEQFF	TGTGCCTGGAGTGGCTCTCCCCGCGGGAGGGGGAATGAGCAGTTCTTC
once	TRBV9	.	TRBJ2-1	CASSVDLSSYNEQFF	TGTGCCAGCAGCGTTGACTTAAGCTCCTACAATGAGCAGTTCTTC
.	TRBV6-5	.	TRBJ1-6	CASSYSLGQLNSPLHF	TGTGCCAGCAGTTACAGCCTTGGGCAGCTTAATTCACCCCTCCACTTT
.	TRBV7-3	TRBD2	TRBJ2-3	CASSSSGTSGGSQYF	TGTGCCAGCAGCTCATCCGGGACTAGCGGGGGTTCGCAGTATTTT
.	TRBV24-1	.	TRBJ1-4	CATSTGYNEKLFF	TGTGCCACCTCGACAGGATATAATGAAAAACTGTTTTTT
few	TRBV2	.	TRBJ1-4	CATYKGDKLFF	TGTGCCACTTATAAGGGGGACAAACTGTTTTTT
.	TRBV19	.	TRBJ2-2	CASSIRLWNTGELFF	TGTGCCAGTAGTATACGGTTGTGGAACACCGGGGAGCTGTTTTTT
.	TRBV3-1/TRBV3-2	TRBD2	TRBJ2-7	CASSPGGEGYEQYF	TGTGCCAGCAGCCCGGGAGGGGAGGGCTACGAGCAGTACTTC
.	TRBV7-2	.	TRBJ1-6	CASSARIDWSYNSPLHF	TGTGCCAGCAGCGCACGGATTGACTGGTCCTATAATTCACCCCTCCACTTT
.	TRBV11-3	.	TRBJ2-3	CASSLVRGSDTQYF	TGTGCCAGCAGCTTAGTCAGGGGTTCTGATACGCAGTATTTT
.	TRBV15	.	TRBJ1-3	CATTSSGNTIYF	TGTGCGACCACTAGCTCTGGAAACACCATATATTTT
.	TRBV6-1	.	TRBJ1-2	CASSVSSGTTNYGYTF	TGTGCCAGCAGTGTCTCTTCCGGGACAACTAACTATGGCTACACCTTC
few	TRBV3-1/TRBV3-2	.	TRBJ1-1	CASSRSGTEAFF	TGTGCCAGCAGCCGCTCTGGGACTGAAGCTTTCTTT
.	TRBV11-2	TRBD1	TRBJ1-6	CASSTGTGYSPLHF	TGTGCCAGCAGCACCGGGACAGGGTATTCACCCCTCCACTTT
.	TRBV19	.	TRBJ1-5	CASSLTDDGNQPQHF	TGTGCCAGTAGTTTGACTGACGATGGCAATCAGCCCCAGCATTTT
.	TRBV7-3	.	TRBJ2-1	CASSLSGAGMNEQFF	TGTGCCAGCAGCTTAAGTGGTGCAGGGATGAATGAGCAGTTCTTC
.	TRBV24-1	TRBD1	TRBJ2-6	CATSVGTGRSSGANVLTF	TGTGCCACCAGTGTGGGGACAGGACGAAGCTCTGGGGCCAACGTCCTGACTTTC
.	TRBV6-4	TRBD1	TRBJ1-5	CASSDSGGDGTGRAPQHF	TGTGCCAGCAGTGACTCGGGGGGAGATGGGACAGGTCGGGCCCCCCAGCATTTT
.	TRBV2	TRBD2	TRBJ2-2	CASRGLAGELFF	TGTGCCAGCAGGGGACTAGCCGGGGAGCTGTTTTTT
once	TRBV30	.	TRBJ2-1	CAWSDRDEQFF	TGTGCCTGGAGTGACCGGGATGAGCAGTTCTTC
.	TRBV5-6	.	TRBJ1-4	CASSLVDGEKLFF	TGTGCCAGCAGCTTGGTGGATGGGGAAAAACTGTTTTTT
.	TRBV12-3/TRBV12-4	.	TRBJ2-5	CASTAGGETQYF	TGTGCCAGCACAGCCGGTGGAGAGACCCAGTACTTC
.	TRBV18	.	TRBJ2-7	CASSPTDSPYEQYF	TGTGCCAGCTCACCAACGGACAGTCCCTACGAGCAGTACTTC
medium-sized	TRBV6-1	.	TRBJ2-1	CASSESDGSGNEQFF	TGTGCCAGCAGTGAATCGGATGGTAGCGGAAATGAGCAGTTCTTC
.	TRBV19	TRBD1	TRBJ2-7	CASSPGQGAGEQYF	TGTGCCAGTAGTCCCGGACAGGGGGCCGGTGAGCAGTACTTC
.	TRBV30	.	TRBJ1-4	CAWSVLRGALATNEKLFF	TGTGCCTGGAGTGTACTACGGGGGGCTCTGGCAACTAATGAAAAACTGTTTTTT
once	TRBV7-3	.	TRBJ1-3	CASSRGRGNTIYF	TGTGCCAGCAGCCGGGGGCGCGGAAACACCATATATTTT
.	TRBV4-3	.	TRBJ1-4	CASSLEPPGDEKLFF	TGCGCCAGCAGCCTCGAACCCCCAGGGGATGAAAAACTGTTTTTT
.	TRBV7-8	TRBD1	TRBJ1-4	CASSLVPGQGTNEKLFF	TGTGCCAGCAGCTTAGTCCCGGGACAGGGAACTAATGAAAAACTGTTTTTT
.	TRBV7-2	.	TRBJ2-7	CASSLVRYEQYF	TGTGCCAGCAGCTTAGTTAGGTACGAGCAGTACTTC
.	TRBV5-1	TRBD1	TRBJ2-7	CASSHRQGHEQYF	TGCGCCAGCAGCCATCGACAGGGCCACGAGCAGTACTTC
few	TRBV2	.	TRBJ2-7	CASNQARQGGVGSYEQYF	TGTGCCAGCAACCAGGCCCGGCAGGGAGGTGTTGGGTCCTACGAGCAGTACTTC
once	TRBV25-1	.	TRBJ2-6	CASSEGSSGANVLTF	TGTGCCAGCAGTGAGGGAAGCTCTGGGGCCAACGTCCTGACTTTC
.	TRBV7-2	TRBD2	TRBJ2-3	CASSLVGGSTDTQYF	TGTGCCAGCAGCTTAGTGGGGGGGAGCACAGATACGCAGTATTTT
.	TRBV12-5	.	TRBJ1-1	CASGLGQSNTEAFF	TGTGCTAGTGGTTTGGGACAGTCGAACACTGAAGCTTTCTTT
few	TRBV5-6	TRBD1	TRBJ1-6	CASTLTGGDSPLHF	TGTGCCAGCACACTAACAGGGGGGGATTCACCCCTCCACTTT
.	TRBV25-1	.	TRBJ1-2	CASSGASNYGYTF	TGTGCCAGCAGTGGCGCATCTAACTATGGCTACACCTTC
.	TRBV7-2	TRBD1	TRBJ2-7	CASSGRTGGFYEQYF	TGTGCCAGCAGCGGGCGGACAGGGGGCTTCTACGAGCAGTACTTC
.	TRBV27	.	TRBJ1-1	CASSLTGYDPEAFF	TGTGCCAGCAGCCTGACAGGTTATGACCCTGAAGCTTTCTTT
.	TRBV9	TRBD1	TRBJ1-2	CASSVVPSGQYGYTF	TGTGCCAGCAGCGTAGTCCCTTCGGGACAGTATGGCTACACCTTC
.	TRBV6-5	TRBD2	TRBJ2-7	CASRSGTSFVGEQYF	TGTGCCAGCAGATCCGGGACTAGCTTTGTCGGCGAGCAGTACTTC
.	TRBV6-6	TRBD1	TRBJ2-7	CASSTDRADPYEQYF	TGTGCCAGCAGCACCGACAGGGCGGACCCCTACGAGCAGTACTTC
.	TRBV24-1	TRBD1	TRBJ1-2	CATSENRGGSGYTF	TGTGCCACCAGTGAAAACAGGGGGGGCAGTGGCTACACCTTC
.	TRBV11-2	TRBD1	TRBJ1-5	CASSQDRELYSNQPQHF	TGTGCCAGCAGCCAAGACAGGGAACTTTATAGCAATCAGCCCCAGCATTTT
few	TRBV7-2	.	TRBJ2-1	CASSLEVGSYNEQFF	TGTGCCAGCAGCTTAGAGGTTGGGTCCTACAATGAGCAGTTCTTC
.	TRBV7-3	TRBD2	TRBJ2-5	CASSLSGGVFETQYF	TGTGCCAGCAGCCTTAGCGGGGGGGTCTTTGAGACCCAGTACTTC
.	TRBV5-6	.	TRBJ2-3	CASSLSSGTQYF	TGTGCCAGCAGCTTGTCCAGCGGAACGCAGTATTTT
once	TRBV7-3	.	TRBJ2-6	CASSLSPSGANVLTF	TGTGCCAGCAGCTTATCGCCCTCTGGGGCCAACGTCCTGACTTTC
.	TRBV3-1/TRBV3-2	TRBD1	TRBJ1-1	CASSPRDRGSTEAFF	TGTGCCAGCAGCCCCCGGGACAGGGGGTCGACTGAAGCTTTCTTT
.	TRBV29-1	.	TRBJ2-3	CSVASGDRTDTQYF	TGCAGCGTTGCGTCTGGGGATCGCACAGATACGCAGTATTTT
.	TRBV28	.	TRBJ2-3	CASRGPYTDTQYF	TGTGCCAGCCGGGGCCCTTACACAGATACGCAGTATTTT
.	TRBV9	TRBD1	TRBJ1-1	CASSGGGGVGTEAFF	TGTGCCAGTTCAGGGGGCGGAGGGGTTGGGACTGAAGCTTTCTTT
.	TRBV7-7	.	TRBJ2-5	CASSLTRGETQYF	TGTGCCAGCAGCTTAACTCGGGGGGAGACCCAGTACTTC
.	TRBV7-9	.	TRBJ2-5	CASSLATPPKTQYF	TGTGCCAGCAGCTTAGCGACCCCTCCTAAGACCCAGTACTTC
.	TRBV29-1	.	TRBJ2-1	CSVEDLFNTNEQFF	TGCAGCGTTGAAGATCTTTTCAACACTAATGAGCAGTTCTTC
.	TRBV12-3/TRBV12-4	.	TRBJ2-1	CASSSDRYNEQFF	TGTGCCAGCAGCTCGGACAGATACAATGAGCAGTTCTTC
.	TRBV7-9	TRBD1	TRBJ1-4	CASSDRDSHNEKLFF	TGTGCCAGCAGCGATAGGGACAGTCATAATGAAAAACTGTTTTTT
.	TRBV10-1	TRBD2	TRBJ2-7	CASKLSGSVNYEQYF	TGCGCCAGCAAACTGAGCGGGAGCGTAAACTACGAGCAGTACTTC
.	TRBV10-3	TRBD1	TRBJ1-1	CAARDSLNTEAFF	TGTGCCGCCCGGGACAGCCTGAACACTGAAGCTTTCTTT